This T cell receptor beta chain was obtained from a study of PD-1 blockade in classical Hodgkin lymphoma. Details on this clone: Its specificity is unknown.

V gave up 9 bases and J gave up 5 bases; unmatched junction bases: 7. The germline gives CDR1 MDHEN, CDR2 SYDVKM. The CDR3 runs to 13 residues. Study-level results: The causes of the repertoire differences, possibly disease activity or prior therapy, remain undefined. After ASCT, patients who started nivolumab under 1 year later were excluded. CD4+ TCR diversity, unlike CD8+, climbed significantly by C4D1.

Brentuximab vedotin exposure varied among the patients, all of whom had relapsed after autologous stem cell transplantation. Sequencing was performed with immunoSEQ multiplex PCR; in TCRdb, only in-frame clones are kept and a portion is missing. Among around 99,000 clones, 81% were seen once, and the ten largest hold about 16%. This TCR derives from a human donor with classical Hodgkin lymphoma. The chain links TRBV28 to TRBJ2-5, with TRBD1 matching over 9 bases. This material consisted of peripheral blood mononuclear cells (PBMCs), taken before the second cycle of nivolumab. This CDR3 reads CASGDRVEETQYF. The CDR3 region has the DNA TGTGCCAGTGGGGACAGGGTGGAGGAGACCCAGTACTTC. The variable domain in full, with the rest retrieved from reference TRBV28 and TRBJ2-5, is DVKVTQSSRYLVKRTGEKVFLECVQDMDHENMFWYRQDPGLGLRLIYFSYDVKMKEKGDIPEGYSVSREKKERFSLILESASTNQTSMYLCASGDRVEETQYFGPGTRLLVL.